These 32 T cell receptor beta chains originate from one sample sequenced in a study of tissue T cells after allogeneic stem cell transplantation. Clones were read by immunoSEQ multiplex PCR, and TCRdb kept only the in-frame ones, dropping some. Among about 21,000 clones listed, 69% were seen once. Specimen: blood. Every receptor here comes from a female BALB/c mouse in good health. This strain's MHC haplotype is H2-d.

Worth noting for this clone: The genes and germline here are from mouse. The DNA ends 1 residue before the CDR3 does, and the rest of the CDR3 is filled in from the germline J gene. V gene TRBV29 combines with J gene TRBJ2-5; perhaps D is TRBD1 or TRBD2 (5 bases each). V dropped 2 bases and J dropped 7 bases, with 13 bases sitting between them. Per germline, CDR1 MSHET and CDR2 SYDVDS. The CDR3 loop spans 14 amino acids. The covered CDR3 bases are TGTGCTAGCAGTTTACCCCCGGGGGTGAACACCCAGTAC. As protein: CASSLPPGVNTQY. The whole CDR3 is CASSLPPGVNTQYF.

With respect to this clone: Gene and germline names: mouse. The CDR3 DNA, read in part, is TGTGCCAGCGGTAAGACTGGTAACCAAGACACCCAGTAC. Its protein product is CASGKTGNQDTQY. The CDR3, in full, reads CASGKTGNQDTQYF. The gene calls are TRBV13-2 and TRBJ2-5; D perhaps matches TRBD2 (6 bases). From the germline J gene comes the end of the CDR3, since the read stops 1 residue before it. The V end was cut by 4 bases, the J end by 0 bases, with 9 bases between. Germline values: CDR1 NNHNN, CDR2 SYGAGS (reference sequence). The CDR3 totals 14 residues.

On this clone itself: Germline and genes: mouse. Here the CDR3 reads CGAGPGQLSAETLYF. The CDR3 bases that were read are TGTGGTGCGGGCCCGGGACAACTTAGTGCAGAAACGCTGTAT. The rearrangement links TRBV20 to TRBJ2-3; the D gene is possibly TRBD1 (6 bases). The sequence runs out 1 residue before the end of the CDR3; the remainder is reconstructed from the germline J gene. The CDR3 has 15 residues. Trimming took off 6 bases at V and 0 bases at J, with 16 bases between the two ends. CDR1 is GFQATS and CDR2 is STVNSAI in the germline V gene.

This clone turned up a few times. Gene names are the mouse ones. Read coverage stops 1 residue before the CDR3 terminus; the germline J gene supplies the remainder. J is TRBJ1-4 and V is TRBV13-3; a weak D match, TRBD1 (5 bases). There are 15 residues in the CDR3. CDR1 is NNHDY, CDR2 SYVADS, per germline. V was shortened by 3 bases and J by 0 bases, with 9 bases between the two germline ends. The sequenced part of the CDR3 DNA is TGTGCCAGCAGTGGTCAGGGAATTTCCAACGAAAGATTATTT. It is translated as CASSGQGISNERLF. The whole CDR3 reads CASSGQGISNERLFF.

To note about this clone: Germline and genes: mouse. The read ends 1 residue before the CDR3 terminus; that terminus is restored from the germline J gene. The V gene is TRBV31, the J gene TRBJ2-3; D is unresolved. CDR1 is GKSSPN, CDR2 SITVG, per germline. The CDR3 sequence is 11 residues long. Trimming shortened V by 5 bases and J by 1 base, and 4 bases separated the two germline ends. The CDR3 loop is CAWDGAETLYF. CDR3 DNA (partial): TGTGCCTGGGATGGTGCAGAAACGCTGTAT.

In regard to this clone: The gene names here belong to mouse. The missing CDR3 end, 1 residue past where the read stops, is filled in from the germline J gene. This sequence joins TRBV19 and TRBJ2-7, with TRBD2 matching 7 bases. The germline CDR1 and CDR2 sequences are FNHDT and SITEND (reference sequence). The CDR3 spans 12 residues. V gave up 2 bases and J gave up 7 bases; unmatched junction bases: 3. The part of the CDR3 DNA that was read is TGTGCCAGCAGTATTGGGGGGAGGGAACAGTAC. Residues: CASSIGGREQY. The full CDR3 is CASSIGGREQYF.

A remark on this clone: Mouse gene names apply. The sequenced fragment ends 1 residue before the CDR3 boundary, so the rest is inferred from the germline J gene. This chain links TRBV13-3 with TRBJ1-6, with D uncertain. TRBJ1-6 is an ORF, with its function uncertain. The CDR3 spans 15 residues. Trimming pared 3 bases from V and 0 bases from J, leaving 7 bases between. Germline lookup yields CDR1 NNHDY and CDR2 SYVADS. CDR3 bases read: TGTGCCAGCAGTGTTCAAAATTCCTATAATTCGCCCCTCTAC. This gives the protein CASSVQNSYNSPLY. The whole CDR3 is CASSVQNSYNSPLYF.

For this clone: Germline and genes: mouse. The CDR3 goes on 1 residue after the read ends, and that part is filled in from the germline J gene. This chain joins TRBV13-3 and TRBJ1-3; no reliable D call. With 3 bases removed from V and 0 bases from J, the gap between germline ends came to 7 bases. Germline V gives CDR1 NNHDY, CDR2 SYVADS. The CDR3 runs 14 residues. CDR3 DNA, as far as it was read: TGTGCCAGCAGTGGACCCTCTTCTGGAAATACGCTCTAT. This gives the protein CASSGPSSGNTLY. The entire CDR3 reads CASSGPSSGNTLYF.

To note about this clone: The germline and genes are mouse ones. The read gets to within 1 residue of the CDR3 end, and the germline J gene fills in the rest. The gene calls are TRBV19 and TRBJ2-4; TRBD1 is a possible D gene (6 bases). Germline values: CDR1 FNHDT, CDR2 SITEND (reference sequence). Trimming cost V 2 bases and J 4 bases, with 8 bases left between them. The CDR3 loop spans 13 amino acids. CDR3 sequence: CASSITGKNTLYF. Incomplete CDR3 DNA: TGTGCCAGCAGTATTACAGGGAAAAACACCTTGTAC.

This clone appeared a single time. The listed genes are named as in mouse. Partial CDR3 DNA: TGTGCCAGCAGTCCAGGGATTTCCAACGAAAGATTATTT. It specifies CASSPGISNERLF. In full, the CDR3 reads CASSPGISNERLFF. This chain uses TRBV19 with TRBJ1-4, with D tentatively TRBD1 (5 bases). The read ends 1 residue shy of where the CDR3 ends; the end is completed using the germline J gene. CDR1 is FNHDT, CDR2 SITEND, per germline (reference sequence). Trimming cost V 4 bases and J 0 bases, with 7 bases left between them. CDR3 length equals 14 residues.

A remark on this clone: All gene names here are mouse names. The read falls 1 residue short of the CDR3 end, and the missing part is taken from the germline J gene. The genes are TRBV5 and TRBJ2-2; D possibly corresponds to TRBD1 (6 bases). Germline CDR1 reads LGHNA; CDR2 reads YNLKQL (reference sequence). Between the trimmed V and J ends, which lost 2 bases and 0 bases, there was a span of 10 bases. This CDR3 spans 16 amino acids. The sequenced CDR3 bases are TGTGCCAGCAGCCAATCCGGGACAACAAACACCGGGCAGCTCTAC. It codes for CASSQSGTTNTGQLY. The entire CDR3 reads CASSQSGTTNTGQLYF.

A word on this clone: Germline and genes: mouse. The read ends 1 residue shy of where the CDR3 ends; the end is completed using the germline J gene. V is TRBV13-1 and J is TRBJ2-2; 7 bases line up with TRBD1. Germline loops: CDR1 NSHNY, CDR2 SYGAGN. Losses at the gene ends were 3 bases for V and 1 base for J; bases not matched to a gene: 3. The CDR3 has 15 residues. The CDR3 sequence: CASSGGTVNTGQLYF. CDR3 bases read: TGTGCCAGCAGTGGAGGGACAGTAAACACCGGGCAGCTCTAC.

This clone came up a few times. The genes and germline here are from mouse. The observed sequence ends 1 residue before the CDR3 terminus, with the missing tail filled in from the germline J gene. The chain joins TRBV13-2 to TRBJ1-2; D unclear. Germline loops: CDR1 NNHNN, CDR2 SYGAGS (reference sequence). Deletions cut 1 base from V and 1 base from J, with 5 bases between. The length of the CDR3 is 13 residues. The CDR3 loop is CASGDPGNSDYTF. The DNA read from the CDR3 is TGTGCCAGCGGTGATCCGGGAAACTCCGACTACACC.

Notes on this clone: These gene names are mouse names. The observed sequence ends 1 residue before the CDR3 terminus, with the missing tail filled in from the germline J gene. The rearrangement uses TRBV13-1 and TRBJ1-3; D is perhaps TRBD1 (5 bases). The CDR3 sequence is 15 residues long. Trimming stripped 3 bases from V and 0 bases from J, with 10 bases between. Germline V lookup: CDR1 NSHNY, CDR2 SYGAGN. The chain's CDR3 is CASSGGQNSGNTLYF. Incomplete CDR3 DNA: TGTGCCAGCAGTGGCGGACAAAATTCTGGAAATACGCTCTAT.

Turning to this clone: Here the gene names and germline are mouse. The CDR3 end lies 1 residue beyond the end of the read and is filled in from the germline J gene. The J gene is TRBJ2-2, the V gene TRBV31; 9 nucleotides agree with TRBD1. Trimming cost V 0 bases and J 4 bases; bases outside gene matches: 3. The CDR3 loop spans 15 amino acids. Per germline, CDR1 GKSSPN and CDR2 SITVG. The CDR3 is CAWSLGTGTTGQLYF. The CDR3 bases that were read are TGTGCCTGGAGTCTGGGGACAGGGACCACCGGGCAGCTCTAC.

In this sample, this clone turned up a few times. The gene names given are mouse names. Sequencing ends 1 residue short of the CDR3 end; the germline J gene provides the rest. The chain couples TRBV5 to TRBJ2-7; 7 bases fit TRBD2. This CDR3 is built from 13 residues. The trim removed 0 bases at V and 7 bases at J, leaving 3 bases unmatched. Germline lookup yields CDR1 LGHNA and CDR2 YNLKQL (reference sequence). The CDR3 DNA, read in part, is TGTGCCAGCAGCCAAGAAACTGGGGTCGAACAGTAC. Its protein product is CASSQETGVEQY. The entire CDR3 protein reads CASSQETGVEQYF.

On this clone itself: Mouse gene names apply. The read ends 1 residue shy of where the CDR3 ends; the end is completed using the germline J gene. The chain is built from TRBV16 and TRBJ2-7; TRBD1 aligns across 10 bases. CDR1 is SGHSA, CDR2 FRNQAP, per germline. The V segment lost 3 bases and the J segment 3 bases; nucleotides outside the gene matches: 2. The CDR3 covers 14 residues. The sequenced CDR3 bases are TGTGCAAGCAGCTTCGGGACAGGGGACTATGAACAGTAC. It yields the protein CASSFGTGDYEQY. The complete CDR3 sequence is CASSFGTGDYEQYF. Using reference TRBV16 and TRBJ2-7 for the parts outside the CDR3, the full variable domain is NAGVIQTPRHKVTGKGQEATLWCEPISGHSAVFWYRQTIVQGLEFLTYFRNQAPIDDSGMPKERFSAQMPNQSHSTLKIQSTQPQDSAVYLCASSFGTGDYEQYFGPGTRLTVL.

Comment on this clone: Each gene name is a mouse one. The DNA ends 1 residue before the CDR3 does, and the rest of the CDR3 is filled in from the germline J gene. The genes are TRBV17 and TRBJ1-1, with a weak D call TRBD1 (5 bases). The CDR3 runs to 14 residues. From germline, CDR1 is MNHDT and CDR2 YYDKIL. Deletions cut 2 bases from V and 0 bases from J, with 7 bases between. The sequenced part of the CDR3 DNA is TGTGCTAGCAGTAGATGGGGGGCAAACACAGAAGTCTTC. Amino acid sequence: CASSRWGANTEVF. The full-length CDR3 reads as CASSRWGANTEVFF.

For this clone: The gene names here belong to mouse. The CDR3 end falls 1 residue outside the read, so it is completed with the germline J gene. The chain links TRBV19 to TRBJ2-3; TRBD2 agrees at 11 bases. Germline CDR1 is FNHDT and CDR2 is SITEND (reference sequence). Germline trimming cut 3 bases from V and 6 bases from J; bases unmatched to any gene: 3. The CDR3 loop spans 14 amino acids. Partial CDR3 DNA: TGTGCCAGCAGTACTTGGACTGGGGGGGAAACGCTGTAT. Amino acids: CASSTWTGGETLY. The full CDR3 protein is CASSTWTGGETLYF.

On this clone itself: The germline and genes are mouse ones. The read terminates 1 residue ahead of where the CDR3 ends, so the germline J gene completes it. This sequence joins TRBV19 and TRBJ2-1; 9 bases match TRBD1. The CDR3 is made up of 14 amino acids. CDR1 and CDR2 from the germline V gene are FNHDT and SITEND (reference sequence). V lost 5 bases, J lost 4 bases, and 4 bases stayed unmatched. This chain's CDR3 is CASRPGTGYAEQFF. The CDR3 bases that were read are TGTGCCAGCAGACCCGGGACAGGGTATGCTGAGCAGTTC.

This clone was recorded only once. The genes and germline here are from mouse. The sequenced part of the CDR3 DNA is TGTGCCTGGACCCCGACTGGGGTCTATGCTGAGCAGTTC. It encodes CAWTPTGVYAEQF. The whole CDR3 is CAWTPTGVYAEQFF. The chain combines TRBV31 with TRBJ2-1; 8 bases are a match to TRBD2. Read sequence stops 1 residue before the CDR3 end, and the germline J gene provides the missing end. V dropped 4 bases and J dropped 3; count of bases not matched to a gene: 5. The CDR3 runs 14 residues. Germline lookup yields CDR1 GKSSPN and CDR2 SITVG.

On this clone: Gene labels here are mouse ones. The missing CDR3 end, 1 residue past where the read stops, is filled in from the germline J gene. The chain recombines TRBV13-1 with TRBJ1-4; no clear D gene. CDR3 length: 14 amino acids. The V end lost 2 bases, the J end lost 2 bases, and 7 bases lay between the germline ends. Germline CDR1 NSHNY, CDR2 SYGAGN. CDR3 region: CASSERQSNERLFF. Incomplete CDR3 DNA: TGTGCCAGCAGTGAACGACAATCCAACGAAAGATTATTT.

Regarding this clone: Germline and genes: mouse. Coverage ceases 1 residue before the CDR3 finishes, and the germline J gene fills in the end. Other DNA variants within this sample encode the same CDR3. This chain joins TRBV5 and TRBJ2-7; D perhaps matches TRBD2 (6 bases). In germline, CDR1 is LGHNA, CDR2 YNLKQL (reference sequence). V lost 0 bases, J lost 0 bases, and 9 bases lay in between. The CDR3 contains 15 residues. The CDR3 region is CASSQDWGSSYEQYF. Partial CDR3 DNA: TGTGCCAGCAGCCAAGACTGGGGAAGCTCCTATGAACAGTAC.

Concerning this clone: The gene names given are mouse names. Partial CDR3 DNA: TGTGCCAGCAGTGATGCGATGGGGGCTTACACAGAAGTCTTC. Its translation: CASSDAMGAYTEVF. The whole CDR3 region reads CASSDAMGAYTEVFF. The chain employs TRBV13-1 and TRBJ1-1; D might be TRBD1 (6 bases). The sequence runs out 1 residue before the end of the CDR3; the remainder is reconstructed from the germline J gene. Between the trimmed V and J ends, which lost 0 bases and 3 bases, there was a span of 12 bases. Looked up from germline, CDR1 is NSHNY and CDR2 is SYGAGN. The CDR3 totals 15 residues.

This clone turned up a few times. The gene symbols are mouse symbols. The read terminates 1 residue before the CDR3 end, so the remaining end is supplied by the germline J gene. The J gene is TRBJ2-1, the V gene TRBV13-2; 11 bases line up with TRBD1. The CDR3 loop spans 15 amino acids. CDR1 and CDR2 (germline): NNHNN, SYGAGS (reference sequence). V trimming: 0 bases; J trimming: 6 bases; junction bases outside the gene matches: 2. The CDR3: CASGDGTGGVAEQFF. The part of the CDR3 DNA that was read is TGTGCCAGCGGTGATGGGACAGGGGGCGTTGCTGAGCAGTTC.

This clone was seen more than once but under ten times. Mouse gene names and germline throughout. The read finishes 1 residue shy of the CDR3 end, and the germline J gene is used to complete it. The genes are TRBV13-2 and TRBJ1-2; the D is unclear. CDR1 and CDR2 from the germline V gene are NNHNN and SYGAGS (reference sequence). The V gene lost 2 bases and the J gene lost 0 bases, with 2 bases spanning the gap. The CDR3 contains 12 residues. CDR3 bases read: TGTGCCAGCGGTGACCCAAACTCCGACTACACC. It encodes CASGDPNSDYT. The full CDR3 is CASGDPNSDYTF.

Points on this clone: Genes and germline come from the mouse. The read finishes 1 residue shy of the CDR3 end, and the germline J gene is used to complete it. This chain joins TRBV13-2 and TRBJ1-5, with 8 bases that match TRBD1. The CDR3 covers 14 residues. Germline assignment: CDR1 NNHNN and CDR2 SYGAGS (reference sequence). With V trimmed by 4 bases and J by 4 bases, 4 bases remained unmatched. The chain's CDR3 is CASGQTGVNQAPLF. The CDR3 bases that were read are TGTGCCAGCGGTCAGACAGGGGTGAACCAGGCTCCGCTT.

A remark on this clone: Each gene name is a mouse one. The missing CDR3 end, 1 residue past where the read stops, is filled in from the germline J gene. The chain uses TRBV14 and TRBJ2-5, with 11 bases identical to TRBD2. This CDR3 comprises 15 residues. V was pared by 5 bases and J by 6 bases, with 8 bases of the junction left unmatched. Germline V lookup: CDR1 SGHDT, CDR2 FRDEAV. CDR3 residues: CASSLPGLGVDTQYF. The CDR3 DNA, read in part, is TGTGCCAGCAGCCTCCCGGGACTGGGGGTTGACACCCAGTAC.

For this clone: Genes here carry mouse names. CDR3 DNA, as far as it was read: TGTGCCAGCAGCTACGGGGGCCAAGACACCCAGTAC. Residues: CASSYGGQDTQY. The whole CDR3 sequence is CASSYGGQDTQYF. This chain joins TRBV4 and TRBJ2-5; the D gene could be TRBD1 or TRBD2 (5 bases each). The read finishes 1 residue shy of the CDR3 end, and the germline J gene is used to complete it. CDR1 is LGHDT and CDR2 is YNNKQL in the germline V gene (reference sequence). The CDR3 contains 13 residues. Trimming left V 3 bases short and J 2 bases short, with 6 bases between. Looking up the rest from reference TRBV4 and TRBJ2-5 gives the full variable domain: ETAVFQTPNYHVTQVGNEVSFNCKQTLGHDTMYWYKQDSKKLLKIMFSYNNKQLIVNETVPRRFSPQSSDKAHLNLRIKSVEPEDSAVYLCASSYGGQDTQYFGPGTRLLVL.

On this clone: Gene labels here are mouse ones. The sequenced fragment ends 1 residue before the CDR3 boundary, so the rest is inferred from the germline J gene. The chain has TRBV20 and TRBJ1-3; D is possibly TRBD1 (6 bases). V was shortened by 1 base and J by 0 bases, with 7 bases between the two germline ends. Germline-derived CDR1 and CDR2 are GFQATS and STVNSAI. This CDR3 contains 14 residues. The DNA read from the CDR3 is TGTGGTGCTAGGGGGACAGATTCTGGAAATACGCTCTAT. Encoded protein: CGARGTDSGNTLY. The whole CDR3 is CGARGTDSGNTLYF.

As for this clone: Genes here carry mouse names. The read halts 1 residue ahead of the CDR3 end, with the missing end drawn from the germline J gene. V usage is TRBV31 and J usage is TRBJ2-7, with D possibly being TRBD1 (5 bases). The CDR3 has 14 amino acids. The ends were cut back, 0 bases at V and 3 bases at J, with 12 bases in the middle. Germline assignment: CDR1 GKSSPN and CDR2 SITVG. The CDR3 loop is CAWSLGPDNYEQYF. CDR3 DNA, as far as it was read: TGTGCCTGGAGTCTAGGTCCGGACAACTATGAACAGTAC.

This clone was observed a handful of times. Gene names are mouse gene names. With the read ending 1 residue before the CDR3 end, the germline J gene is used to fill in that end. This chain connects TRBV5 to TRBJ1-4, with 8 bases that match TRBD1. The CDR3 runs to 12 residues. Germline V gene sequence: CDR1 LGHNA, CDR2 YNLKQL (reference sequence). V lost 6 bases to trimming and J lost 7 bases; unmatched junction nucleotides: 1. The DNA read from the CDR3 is TGTGCCAGCAGTGGACAGGGCGAAAGATTATTT. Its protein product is CASSGQGERLF. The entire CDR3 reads CASSGQGERLFF.